A selection of T cell receptor beta chains follows, all from one sample in a study of regulatory T cells in long-lasting Graves disease. TCRdb re-called the multiplex PCR reads through MiXCR, storing one row per CDR3 protein. The sample holds about 420,000 distinct CDR3 sequences, about 15% seen once. These data were also filed under a second study, of T cells in Graves' hyperthyroidism and ophthalmopathy.

Material: peripheral blood mononuclear cells (PBMCs), obtained at new diagnosis, from a patient treated with antithyroid drugs. These receptors were taken from a woman aged 18-35 years with Graves disease. Both conserved end residues are part of each CDR3. The listing skips clone size in some rows; elsewhere it reads once, few, many or a size class.

>many|TRBV18|TRBJ2-4
CASSPYRDRVNTGNIQYF
>.|TRBV6-2/TRBV6-3|TRBJ2-1
CASSPRTSGGHEQFF
>few|TRBV9|TRBJ1-2
CASSPQGTVFEGYTF
>few|TRBV7-9|TRBJ1-2
CASSLERGTGYGYTF
>.|TRBV24-1|TRBJ1-5
CATSDSNQPQHF
>many|TRBV28|TRBJ2-7
CASSLGQGRNEQYF
>few|TRBV6-1|TRBJ2-7
CASTGTETYEQYF
>many|TRBV28|TRBJ2-2
CASYGFSGTGELFF
>.|TRBV15|TRBJ2-5
CATSRGERFDDSGNMETQYF
>.|TRBV12-3/TRBV12-4|TRBJ2-5
CASSLALRGLAEETQYF
>many|TRBV6-9|TRBJ2-3
CASSYSTANREDTDTQYF
>many|TRBV6-1|TRBJ2-7
CASSLRARTPYEQYF
>few|TRBV7-3|TRBJ2-3
CASSEALGSGGRDTQYF
>many|TRBV27|TRBJ2-1
CASSSSRGSGSLSGWLNEQFF
>.|TRBV27|TRBJ1-3
CASSAFSVDVGNTIYF
>many|TRBV7-3|TRBJ2-1
CASSLFQGSNEQFF
>many|TRBV3-1|TRBJ2-1
CASSQDVAGIYNEQFF
>many|TRBV18|TRBJ2-3
CASSPDSLTDTQYF
>few|TRBV5-8|TRBJ1-4
CASSPTGARDEKLFF
>many|TRBV7-2|TRBJ1-1
CASSLSAGSEDTEAFF
>.|TRBV12-3/TRBV12-4|TRBJ1-2
CASSLGQTGYTF
>many|TRBV15|TRBJ2-1
CATSREKGGNEQFF
>few|TRBV7-2|TRBJ2-7
CASSLAVTGAYEQYF
>many|TRBV7-9|TRBJ2-3
CASSPRYRATDTQYF
>many|TRBV6-1|TRBJ1-1
CASSALPLNTEAFF
>many|TRBV28|TRBJ2-7
CASTGQVPYEQYF
>.|TRBV2|TRBJ2-7
CANSSAASYEQYF
>.|TRBV28|TRBJ1-2
CASSLGTYGYTF
>.|TRBV28|TRBJ2-4
CASRRPQSNAIQYF
>many|TRBV10-2|TRBJ2-1
CASSLLAGQYSEQFF
>.|TRBV27|TRBJ2-5
CASSPLRGLVELETQYF
>.|TRBV12-5|TRBJ1-1
CASGLLEDTEAFF
>many|TRBV2|TRBJ2-7
CASQLAGVGAYEQYF
>.|TRBV7-9|TRBJ1-2
CASSARQGGRSTNYGYTF
>many|TRBV28|TRBJ2-7
CASSSPYEQYF
>many|TRBV28|TRBJ2-5
CASSSRLETQYF
>.|TRBV3-1|TRBJ2-2
CASSQDRRGYGELFF
>many|TRBV28|TRBJ2-1
CASSPGTSGRAGTYNEQFF
>few|TRBV19|TRBJ2-1
CASSIRPYEQFF
>few|TRBV7-9|TRBJ2-5
CASSLSTQETQYF
>few|TRBV19|TRBJ2-1
CASSDGTHATNEQFF
>many|TRBV28|TRBJ1-2
CASSYQTVGYTF
>many|TRBV20-1|TRBJ2-3
CSASGTSGRARDTQYF
>few|TRBV6-1|TRBJ1-2
CASSADRDYGYTF
>.|TRBV4-2|TRBJ2-1
CASSQPTSVFNEQFF
>few|TRBV12-3/TRBV12-4|TRBJ2-1
CASGLMGGSYNEQFF
>many|TRBV12-3/TRBV12-4|TRBJ2-7
CASSSGLALVYEQYF